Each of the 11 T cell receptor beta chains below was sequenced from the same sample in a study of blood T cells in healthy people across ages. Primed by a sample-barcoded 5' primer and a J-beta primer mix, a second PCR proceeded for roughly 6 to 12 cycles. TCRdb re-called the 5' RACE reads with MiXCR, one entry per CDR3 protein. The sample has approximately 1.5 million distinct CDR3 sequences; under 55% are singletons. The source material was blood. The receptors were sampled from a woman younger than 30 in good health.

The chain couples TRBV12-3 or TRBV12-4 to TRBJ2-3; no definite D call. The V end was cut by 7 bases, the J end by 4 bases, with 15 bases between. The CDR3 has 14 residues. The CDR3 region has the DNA TGTGCCAGCATCCTCTCCCCCAGTTCAGATACGCAGTATTTT. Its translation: CASILSPSSDTQYF.

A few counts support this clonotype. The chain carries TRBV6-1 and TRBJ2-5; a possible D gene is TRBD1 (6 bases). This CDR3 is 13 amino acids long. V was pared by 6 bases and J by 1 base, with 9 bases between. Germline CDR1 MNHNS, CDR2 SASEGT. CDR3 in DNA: TGTGCCAGCAGACGGGACACCCAAGAGACCCAGTACTTC. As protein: CASRRDTQETQYF.

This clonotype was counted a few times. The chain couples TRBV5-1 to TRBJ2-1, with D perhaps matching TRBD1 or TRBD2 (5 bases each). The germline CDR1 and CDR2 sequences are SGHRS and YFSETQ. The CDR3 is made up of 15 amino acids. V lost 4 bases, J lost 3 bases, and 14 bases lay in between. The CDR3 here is CASSGGFGDYNEQFF. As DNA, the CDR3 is TGCGCCAGCAGCGGGGGATTTGGGGACTACAATGAGCAGTTCTTC. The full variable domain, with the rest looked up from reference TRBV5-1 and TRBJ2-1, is KAGVTQTPRYLIKTRGQQVTLSCSPISGHRSVSWYQQTPGQGLQFLFEYFSETQRNKGNFPGRFSGRQFSNSRSEMNVSTLELGDSALYLCASSGGFGDYNEQFFGPGTRLTVL.

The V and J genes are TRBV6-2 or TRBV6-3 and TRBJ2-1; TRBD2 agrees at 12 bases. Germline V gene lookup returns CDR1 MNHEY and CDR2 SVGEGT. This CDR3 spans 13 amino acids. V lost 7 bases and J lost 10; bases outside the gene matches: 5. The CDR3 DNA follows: TGTGCCAGCACCCTGACTAGCGGGGGCGAGCAGTTCTTC. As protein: CASTLTSGGEQFF.

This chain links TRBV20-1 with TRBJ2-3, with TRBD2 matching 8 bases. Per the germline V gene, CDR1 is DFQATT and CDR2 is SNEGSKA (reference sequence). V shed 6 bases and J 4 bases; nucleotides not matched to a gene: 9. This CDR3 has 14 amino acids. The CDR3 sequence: CSAQGSGVPDTQYF. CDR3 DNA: TGCAGTGCCCAGGGTAGCGGGGTCCCAGATACGCAGTATTTT.

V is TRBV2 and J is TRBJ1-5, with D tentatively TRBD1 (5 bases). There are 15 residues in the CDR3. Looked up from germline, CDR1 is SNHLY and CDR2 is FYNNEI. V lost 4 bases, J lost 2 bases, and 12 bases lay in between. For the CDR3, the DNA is TGTGCCAGCAGTGTTGAGGGGTCGGGCAATCAGCCCCAGCATTTT. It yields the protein CASSVEGSGNQPQHF.

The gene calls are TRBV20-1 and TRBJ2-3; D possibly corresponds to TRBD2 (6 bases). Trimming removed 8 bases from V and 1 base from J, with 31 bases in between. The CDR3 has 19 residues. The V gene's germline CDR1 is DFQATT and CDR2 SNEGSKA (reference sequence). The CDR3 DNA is TGCAGTCGCCACGGGGCAGGCGGGATGAGAACAATGCGCACAGATACGCAGTATTTT. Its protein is CSRHGAGGMRTMRTDTQYF.

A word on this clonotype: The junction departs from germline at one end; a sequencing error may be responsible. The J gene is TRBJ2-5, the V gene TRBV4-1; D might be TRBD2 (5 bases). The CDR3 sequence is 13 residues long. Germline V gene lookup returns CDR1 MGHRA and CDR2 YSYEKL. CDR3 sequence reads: CVSSRATINEQYF. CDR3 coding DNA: TGCGTCAGCAGCCGAGCGACTATTAATGAGCAGTACTTC.

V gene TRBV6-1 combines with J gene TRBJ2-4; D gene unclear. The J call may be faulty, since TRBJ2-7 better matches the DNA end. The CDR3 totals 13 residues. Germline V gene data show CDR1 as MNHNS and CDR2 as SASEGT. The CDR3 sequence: CASTTMEFDEQYF. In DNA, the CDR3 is TGTGCCAGCACAACGATGGAGTTCGACGAGCAGTACTTC.

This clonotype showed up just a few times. CDR3 sequence: CASSYASGAYQETQYF. CDR3 nucleotide sequence: TGTGCCAGCAGTTACGCGAGTGGGGCCTACCAAGAGACCCAGTACTTC. The chain is built from TRBV6-2 or TRBV6-3 and TRBJ2-5; a possible D gene is TRBD1 (5 bases). Between the trimmed V and J ends, which lost 2 bases and 0 bases, there was a span of 13 bases. The CDR3 is made up of 16 amino acids. Per the germline V gene, CDR1 is MNHEY and CDR2 is SVGEGT.

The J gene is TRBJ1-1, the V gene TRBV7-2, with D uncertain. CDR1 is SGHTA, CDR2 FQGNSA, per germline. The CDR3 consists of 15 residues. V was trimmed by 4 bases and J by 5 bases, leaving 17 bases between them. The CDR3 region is CASSSYSAKLTEAFF. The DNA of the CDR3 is TGTGCCAGCAGCTCCTACAGCGCGAAGCTAACTGAAGCTTTCTTT. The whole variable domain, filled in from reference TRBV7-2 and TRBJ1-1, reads GAGVSQSPSNKVTEKGKDVELRCDPISGHTALYWYRQSLGQGLEFLIYFQGNSAPDKSGLPSDRFSAERTGGSVSTLTIQRTQQEDSAVYLCASSSYSAKLTEAFFGQGTRLTVV.